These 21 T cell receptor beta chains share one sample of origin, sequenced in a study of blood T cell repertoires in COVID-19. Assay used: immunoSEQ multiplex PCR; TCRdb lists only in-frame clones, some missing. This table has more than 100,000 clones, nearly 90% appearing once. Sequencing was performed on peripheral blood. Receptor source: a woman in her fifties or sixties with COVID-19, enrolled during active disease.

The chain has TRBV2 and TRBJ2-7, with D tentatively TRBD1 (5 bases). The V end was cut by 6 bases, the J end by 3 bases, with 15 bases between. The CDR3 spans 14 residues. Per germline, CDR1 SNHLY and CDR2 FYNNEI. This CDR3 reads CASRQESQNYEQYF. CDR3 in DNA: TGTGCCAGCAGACAGGAGTCGCAAAACTACGAGCAGTACTTC.

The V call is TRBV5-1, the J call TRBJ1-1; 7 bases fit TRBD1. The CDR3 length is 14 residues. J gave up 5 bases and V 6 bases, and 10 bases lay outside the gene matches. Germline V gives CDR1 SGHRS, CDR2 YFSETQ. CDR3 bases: TGCGCCAGCAAACCCGTGACAGGGAATACTGAAGCTTTCTTT. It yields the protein CASKPVTGNTEAFF.

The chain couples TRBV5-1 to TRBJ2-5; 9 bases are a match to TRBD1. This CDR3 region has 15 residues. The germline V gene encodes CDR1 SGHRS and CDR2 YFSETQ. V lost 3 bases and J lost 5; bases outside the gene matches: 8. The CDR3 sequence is CASSSIGQGRETQYF. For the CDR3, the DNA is TGCGCCAGCAGCTCAATTGGACAGGGGAGGGAGACCCAGTACTTC.

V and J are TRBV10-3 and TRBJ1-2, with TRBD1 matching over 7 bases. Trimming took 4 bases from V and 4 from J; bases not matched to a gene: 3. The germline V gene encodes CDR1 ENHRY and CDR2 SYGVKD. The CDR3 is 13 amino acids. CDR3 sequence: CAISGRDSYGYTF. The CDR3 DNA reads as TGTGCCATCAGTGGCCGGGACAGCTATGGCTACACCTTC.

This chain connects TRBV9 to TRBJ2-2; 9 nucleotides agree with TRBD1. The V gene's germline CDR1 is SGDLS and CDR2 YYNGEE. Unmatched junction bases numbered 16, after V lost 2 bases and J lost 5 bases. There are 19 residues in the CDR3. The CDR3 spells CASSVQYPGTGMRTGELFF. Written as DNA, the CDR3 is TGTGCCAGCAGCGTCCAGTACCCCGGGACAGGGATGCGTACCGGGGAGCTGTTTTTT.

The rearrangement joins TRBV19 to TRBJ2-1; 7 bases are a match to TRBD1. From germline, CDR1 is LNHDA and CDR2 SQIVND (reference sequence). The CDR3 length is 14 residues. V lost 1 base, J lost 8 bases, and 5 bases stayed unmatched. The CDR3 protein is CASSIGQGLDEQFF. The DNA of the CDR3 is TGTGCCAGTAGTATAGGACAGGGTCTGGATGAGCAGTTCTTC.

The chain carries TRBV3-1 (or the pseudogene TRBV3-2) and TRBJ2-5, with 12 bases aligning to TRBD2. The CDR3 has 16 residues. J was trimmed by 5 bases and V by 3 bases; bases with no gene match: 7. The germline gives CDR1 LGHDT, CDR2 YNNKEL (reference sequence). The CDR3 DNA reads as TGTGCCAGCAGCCAGATGCTAGCGGGGGGGCCGGAGACCCAGTACTTC. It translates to CASSQMLAGGPETQYF.

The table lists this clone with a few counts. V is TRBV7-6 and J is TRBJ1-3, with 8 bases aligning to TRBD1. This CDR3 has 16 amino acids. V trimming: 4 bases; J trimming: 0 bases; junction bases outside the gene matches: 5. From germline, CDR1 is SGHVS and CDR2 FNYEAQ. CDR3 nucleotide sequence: TGTGCCAGCAGCTCCCCGGGACAGGACTCTGGAAACACCATATATTTT. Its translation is CASSSPGQDSGNTIYF. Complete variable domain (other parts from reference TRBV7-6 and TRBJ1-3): GAGVSQSPRYKVTKRGQDVALRCDPISGHVSLYWYRQALGQGPEFLTYFNYEAQQDKSGLPNDRFSAERPEGSISTLTIQRTEQRDSAMYRCASSSPGQDSGNTIYFGEGSWLTVV.

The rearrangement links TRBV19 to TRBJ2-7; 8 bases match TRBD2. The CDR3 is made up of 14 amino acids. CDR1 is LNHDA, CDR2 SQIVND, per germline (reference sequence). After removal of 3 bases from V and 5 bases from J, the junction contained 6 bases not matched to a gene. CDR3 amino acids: CASSIGGGTNEQYF. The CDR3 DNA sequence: TGTGCCAGTAGTATCGGCGGGGGGACCAACGAGCAGTACTTC.

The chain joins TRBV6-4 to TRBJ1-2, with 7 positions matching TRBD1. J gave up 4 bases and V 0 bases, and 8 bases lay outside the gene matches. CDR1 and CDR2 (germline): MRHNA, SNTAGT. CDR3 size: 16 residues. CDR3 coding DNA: TGTGCCAGCAGTGACTCGGGAGAAGGGACAGTCTATGGCTACACCTTC. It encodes CASSDSGEGTVYGYTF.

This chain's CDR3 is CASKLAGARNEQYF. The CDR3 region has the DNA TGTGCCAGCAAATTAGCGGGGGCGAGGAACGAGCAGTACTTC. V usage is TRBV27 and J usage is TRBJ2-7; 9 bases align to TRBD2. Losses at the gene ends were 7 bases for V and 5 bases for J; bases not matched to a gene: 9. Germline CDR1 MNHEY, CDR2 SMNVEV (reference sequence). This CDR3 region has 14 residues.

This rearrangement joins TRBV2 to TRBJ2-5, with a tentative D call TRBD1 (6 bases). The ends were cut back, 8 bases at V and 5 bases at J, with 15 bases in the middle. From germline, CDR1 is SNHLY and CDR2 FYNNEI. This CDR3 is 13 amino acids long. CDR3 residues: CASLLQTGETQYF. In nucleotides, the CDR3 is TGTGCCAGCCTCCTACAGACAGGCGAGACCCAGTACTTC.

The CDR3 DNA reads as TGTGCCAGCTCACCGAAAAATGGCGGCTACACCTTC. It is translated as CASSPKNGGYTF. The chain carries TRBV18 and TRBJ1-2; D gene ambiguous. The CDR3 consists of 12 residues. V shed 3 bases and J shed 8 bases, with 10 bases lying between them. Looked up from germline, CDR1 is KGHSH and CDR2 is LQKENI.

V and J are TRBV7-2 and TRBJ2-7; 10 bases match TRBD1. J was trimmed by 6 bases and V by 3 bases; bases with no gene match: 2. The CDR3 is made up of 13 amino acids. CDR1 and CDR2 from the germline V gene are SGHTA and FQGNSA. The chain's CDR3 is CASSLTGGGEQYF. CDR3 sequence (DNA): TGTGCCAGCAGCTTGACAGGGGGCGGCGAGCAGTACTTC.

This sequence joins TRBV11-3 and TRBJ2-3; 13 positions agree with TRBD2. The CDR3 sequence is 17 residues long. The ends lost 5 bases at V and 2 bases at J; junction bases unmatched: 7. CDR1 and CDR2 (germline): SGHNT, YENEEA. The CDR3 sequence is CASSTKTSGGSTDTQYF. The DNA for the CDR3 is TGTGCCAGCAGCACTAAGACTAGCGGGGGGTCCACAGATACGCAGTATTTT.

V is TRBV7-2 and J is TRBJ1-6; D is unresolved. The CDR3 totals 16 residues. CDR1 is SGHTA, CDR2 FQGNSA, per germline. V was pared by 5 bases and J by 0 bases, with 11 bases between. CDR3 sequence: CASSKDSSSYNSPLHF. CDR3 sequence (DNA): TGTGCCAGCAGCAAAGACTCCAGCTCCTATAATTCACCCCTCCACTTT.

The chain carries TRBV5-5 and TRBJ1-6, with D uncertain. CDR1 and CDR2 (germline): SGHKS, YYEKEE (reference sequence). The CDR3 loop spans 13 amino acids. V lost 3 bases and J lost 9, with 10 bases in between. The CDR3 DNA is TGTGCCAGCAGCTACGACAACCCTTCACCCCTCCACTTT. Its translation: CASSYDNPSPLHF.

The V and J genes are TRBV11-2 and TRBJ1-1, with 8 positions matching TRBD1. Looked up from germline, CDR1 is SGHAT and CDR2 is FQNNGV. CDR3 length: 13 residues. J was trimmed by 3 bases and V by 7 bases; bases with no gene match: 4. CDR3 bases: TGTGCCAGCACCCCGACAGGGGACACTGAAGCTTTCTTT. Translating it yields CASTPTGDTEAFF.

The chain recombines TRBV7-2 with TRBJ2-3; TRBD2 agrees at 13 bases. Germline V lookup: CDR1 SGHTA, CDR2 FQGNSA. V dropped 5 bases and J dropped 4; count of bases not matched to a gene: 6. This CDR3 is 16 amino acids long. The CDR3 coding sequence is TGTGCCAGCAGCCCTCGACTAGCGGGGGGTTCAGATACGCAGTATTTT. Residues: CASSPRLAGGSDTQYF.

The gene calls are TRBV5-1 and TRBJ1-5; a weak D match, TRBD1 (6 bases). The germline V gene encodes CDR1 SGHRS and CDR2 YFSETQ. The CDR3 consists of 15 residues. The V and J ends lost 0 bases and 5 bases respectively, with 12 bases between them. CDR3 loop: CASSLGGRGDQPQHF. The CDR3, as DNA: TGCGCCAGCAGCTTGGGTGGCAGGGGCGATCAGCCCCAGCATTTT.

The CDR3 DNA reads as TGTGCCAGCAGTCAAGGGACAGGGGTAAGGACAGATACGCAGTATTTT. This codes for CASSQGTGVRTDTQYF. The chain couples TRBV6-1 to TRBJ2-3, with 10 bases fitting TRBD1. The CDR3 runs to 16 residues. Germline V gives CDR1 MNHNS, CDR2 SASEGT. Trimming took 5 bases from V and 3 from J; bases not matched to a gene: 8.